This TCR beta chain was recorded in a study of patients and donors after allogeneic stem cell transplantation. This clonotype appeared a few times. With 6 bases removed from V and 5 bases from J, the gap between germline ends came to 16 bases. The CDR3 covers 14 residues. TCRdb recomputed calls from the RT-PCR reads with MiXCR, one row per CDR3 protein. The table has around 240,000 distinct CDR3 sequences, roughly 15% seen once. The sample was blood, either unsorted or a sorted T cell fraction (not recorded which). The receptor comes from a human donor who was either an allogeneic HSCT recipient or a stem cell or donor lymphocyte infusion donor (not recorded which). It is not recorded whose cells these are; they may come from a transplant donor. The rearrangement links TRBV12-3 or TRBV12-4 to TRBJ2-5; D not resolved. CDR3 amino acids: CASSPSRLVETQYF. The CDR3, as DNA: TGTGCCAGCAGCCCGTCCCGGCTAGTGGAGACCCAGTACTTC.